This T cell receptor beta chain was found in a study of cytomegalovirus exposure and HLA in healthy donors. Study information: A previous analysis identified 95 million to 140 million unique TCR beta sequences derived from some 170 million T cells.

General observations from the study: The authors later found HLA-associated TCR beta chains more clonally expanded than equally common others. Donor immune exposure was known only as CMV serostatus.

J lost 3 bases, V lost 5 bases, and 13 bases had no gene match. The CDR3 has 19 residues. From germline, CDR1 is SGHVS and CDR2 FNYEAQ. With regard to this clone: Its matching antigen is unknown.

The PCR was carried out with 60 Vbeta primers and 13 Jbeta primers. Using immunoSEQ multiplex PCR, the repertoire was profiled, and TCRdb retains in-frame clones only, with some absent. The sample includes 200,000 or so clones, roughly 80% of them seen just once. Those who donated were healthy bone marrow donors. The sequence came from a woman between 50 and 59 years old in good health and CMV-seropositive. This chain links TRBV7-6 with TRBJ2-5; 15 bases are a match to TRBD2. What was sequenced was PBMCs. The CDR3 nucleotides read TGTGCCAGCAGCCGTTCCGGACTAGCGGGGGGGGGATATGAAGAGACCCAGTACTTC. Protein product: CASSRSGLAGGGYEETQYF.